Listed below are T cell receptor beta chains from one sample, sequenced in a study of cytomegalovirus exposure and HLA in healthy donors. The method was immunoSEQ multiplex PCR; TCRdb's version includes in-frame clones alone and lacks a portion of them. The profile shows 200,000 to 250,000 clones, more than 65% of them singletons. Sequenced material: PBMCs. Receptors originate from a woman younger than 45 in good health and CMV-seronegative. Both conserved end residues are part of each CDR3. The order of the fields is clone size, J gene, V gene, D gene, CDR3 DNA, CDR3 protein. A D gene is named only where the DNA matches it firmly. For some rows the clone size is stated as once, few or many, or as a class when expanded; others skip it.

size: NA; J: TRBJ1-6; V: TRBV27; D: TRBD1; DNA: TGTGCCAGCGCTCCCGGGACAGGGTTTGTACCCCTCCACTTT; CDR3: CASAPGTGFVPLHF
size: NA; J: TRBJ1-1; V: TRBV25-1; D: TRBD1; DNA: TGTGCCAGCAGTCCACGGGACAGGCCGAACACTGAAGCTTTCTTT; CDR3: CASSPRDRPNTEAFF
size: few; J: TRBJ1-1; V: TRBV6-1; D: NA; DNA: TGTGCCACTCGAAGGCAGGGGCTAAGCGGTACTGAAGCTTTCTTT; CDR3: CATRRQGLSGTEAFF
size: NA; J: TRBJ2-2; V: TRBV15; D: NA; DNA: TGTGCCACCAGCAGAGATTCAAACACCGGGGAGCTGTTTTTT; CDR3: CATSRDSNTGELFF
size: NA; J: TRBJ1-2; V: TRBV9; D: NA; DNA: TGTGCCAGCAGCCCGCGCCTTGGAGCTAACTATGGCTACACCTTC; CDR3: CASSPRLGANYGYTF
size: NA; J: TRBJ2-3; V: TRBV4-1; D: TRBD1; DNA: TGCGCCAGCAGCTCTGGGACAGGCCCCACAGATACGCAGTATTTT; CDR3: CASSSGTGPTDTQYF
size: NA; J: TRBJ2-1; V: TRBV6-6; D: TRBD2; DNA: TGTGCCACCCACTTGACTAGCGGGGGGACAAATGAGCAGTTCTTC; CDR3: CATHLTSGGTNEQFF
size: NA; J: TRBJ2-3; V: TRBV19; D: TRBD2; DNA: TGTGCCAGTAGTATCGTGGGAACGGGGGGACTCACAGATACGCAGTATTTT; CDR3: CASSIVGTGGLTDTQYF
size: few; J: TRBJ1-6; V: TRBV30; D: NA; DNA: TGTGCCTGGAGCCGAGCAGGCAGGGGTGGGTCACCCCTCCACTTT; CDR3: CAWSRAGRGGSPLHF
size: NA; J: TRBJ1-1; V: TRBV7-6; D: NA; DNA: TGTGCCAGCAGCTTAGGACTTCGATTGAACACTGAAGCTTTCTTT; CDR3: CASSLGLRLNTEAFF
size: NA; J: TRBJ2-3; V: TRBV7-6; D: TRBD1; DNA: TGTGCCAGCAGCCCCCAAGAGGGGGCCAACACAGATACGCAGTATTTT; CDR3: CASSPQEGANTDTQYF
size: NA; J: TRBJ2-2; V: TRBV5-1; D: TRBD2; DNA: TGCGCCAGCGATACCGGACTAGCGGGGGGATCGGGGACCGGGGAGCTGTTTTTT; CDR3: CASDTGLAGGSGTGELFF
size: NA; J: TRBJ1-1; V: TRBV7-6; D: TRBD1; DNA: TGTGCCAGCAGTCGGACAGGTACTAACACTGAAGCTTTCTTT; CDR3: CASSRTGTNTEAFF
size: NA; J: TRBJ2-2; V: TRBV2; D: TRBD1; DNA: TGTGCCAGCAGGGACAGGCAGAACACCGGGGAGCTGTTTTTT; CDR3: CASRDRQNTGELFF
size: NA; J: TRBJ2-3; V: TRBV9; D: NA; DNA: TGTGCCAGCAGCGTAAACCCGGGCACAGATACGCAGTATTTT; CDR3: CASSVNPGTDTQYF
size: few; J: TRBJ2-7; V: TRBV7-9; D: TRBD1; DNA: TGTGCCAGCAGCCCCGGACAGGGGGCCTACGAGCAGTACTTC; CDR3: CASSPGQGAYEQYF
size: few; J: TRBJ2-5; V: TRBV21-1; D: NA; DNA: TGTGCCAGCAGCAAAGGGGACAGGCGGTTCCAAGAGACCCAGTACTTC; CDR3: CASSKGDRRFQETQYF
size: NA; J: TRBJ2-1; V: TRBV29-1; D: TRBD2; DNA: TGCAGCGTTGATAGGGGAGGGGCAGAATACAATGAGCAGTTCTTC; CDR3: CSVDRGGAEYNEQFF
size: NA; J: TRBJ2-3; V: TRBV7-2; D: NA; DNA: TGTGCCAGCAGCTCCCTAGTTAGCACAGATACGCAGTATTTT; CDR3: CASSSLVSTDTQYF
size: NA; J: TRBJ1-1; V: TRBV19; D: NA; DNA: TGTGCCAGTACCCTGGTGAGCGCCAACACTGAAGCTTTCTTT; CDR3: CASTLVSANTEAFF
size: NA; J: TRBJ2-7; V: TRBV5-5; D: TRBD2; DNA: TGTGCCAGCAGCTTGAGCGGGGGCCCCTACGAGCAGTACTTC; CDR3: CASSLSGGPYEQYF
size: few; J: TRBJ1-5; V: TRBV4-1; D: NA; DNA: TGCGCCAGCAGCCAAGAAGGAGGGAATCAGCCCCAGCATTTT; CDR3: CASSQEGGNQPQHF
size: NA; J: TRBJ2-3; V: TRBV30; D: NA; DNA: TGTGCCTGGAGTGGGGGTCCTACAGGGACCACCACAGATACGCAGTATTTT; CDR3: CAWSGGPTGTTTDTQYF
size: few; J: TRBJ2-7; V: TRBV6-5; D: TRBD2; DNA: TGTGCCAGCAGTTACGCTTCCGGGGGGTACTACGAGCAGTACTTC; CDR3: CASSYASGGYYEQYF